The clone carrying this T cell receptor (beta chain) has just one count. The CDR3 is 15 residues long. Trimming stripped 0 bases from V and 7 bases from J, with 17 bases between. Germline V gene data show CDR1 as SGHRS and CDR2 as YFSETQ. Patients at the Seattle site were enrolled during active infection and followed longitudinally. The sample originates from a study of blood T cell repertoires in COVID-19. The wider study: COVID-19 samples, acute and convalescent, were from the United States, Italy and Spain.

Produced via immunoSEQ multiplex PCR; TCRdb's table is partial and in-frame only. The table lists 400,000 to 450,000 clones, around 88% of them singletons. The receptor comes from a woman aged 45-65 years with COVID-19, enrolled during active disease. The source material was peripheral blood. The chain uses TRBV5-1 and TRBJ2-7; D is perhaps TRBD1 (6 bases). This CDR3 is CASSLAMDRKGEQYF. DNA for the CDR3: TGCGCCAGCAGCTTGGCCATGGACAGAAAAGGTGAGCAGTACTTC.